A selection of T cell receptor beta chains follows, all from one sample in a study of naive and memory T cell subsets. Using its own MiXCR run on the 5' RACE reads, TCRdb lists one record per CDR3 protein. This sample yields tens of thousands of distinct CDR3 sequences, of which around 21% are seen a single time; around 1.8% belongs to the top ten. The receptors stem from a female donor in good health. Both conserved end residues are part of each CDR3. Each record gives: J gene, V gene, CDR3 protein.

>TRBJ1-1|TRBV6-2/TRBV6-3
CASSRLQGMRLAFF
>TRBJ2-1|TRBV19
CASSITYSYNEQFF
>TRBJ2-7|TRBV29-1
CSVVAGTQEQYF
>TRBJ2-7|TRBV20-1
CSARKGLDYEQYF
>TRBJ2-7|TRBV20-1
CSPKGVGPYEQYF
>TRBJ2-1|TRBV29-1
CSVAGTTNNEQFF
>TRBJ2-1|TRBV19
CASSPTRGTVGSYNEQFF
>TRBJ2-1|TRBV6-5
CASSYPTSGGTDEQFF
>TRBJ1-2|TRBV29-1
CSVEENGYTF
>TRBJ2-5|TRBV18
CASSPFRGQETQYF
>TRBJ2-5|TRBV20-1
CSAKVYTAQETQYF
>TRBJ2-5|TRBV7-2
CASSSLRTETQYF
>TRBJ2-5|TRBV29-1
CSVSGGGGETQYF
>TRBJ2-1|TRBV7-2
CASSPGTSGWGDNEQFF
>TRBJ2-5|TRBV20-1
CSARKTSGGAETQYF
>TRBJ2-7|TRBV15
CATSRAQGAYYEQYF
>TRBJ1-5|TRBV18
CASSPAGVLGQPQHF
>TRBJ1-1|TRBV29-1
CSVEGSGEGAFF
>TRBJ2-7|TRBV29-1
CSVGQGTYEQYF
>TRBJ1-6|TRBV10-3
CAISESTGTGANSPLHF
>TRBJ2-1|TRBV12-3/TRBV12-4
CASKGLAASRQFF
>TRBJ2-1|TRBV20-1
CSARALAGANRDEQFF
>TRBJ1-1|TRBV29-1
CSVGVGAGNTEAFF
>TRBJ1-6|TRBV12-3/TRBV12-4
CASSFSGLGSPLHF
>TRBJ2-7|TRBV29-1
CSVGPSGRSSYEQYF
>TRBJ2-5|TRBV20-1
CSASTRLETQYF
>TRBJ1-2|TRBV18
CASRGDGYTF
>TRBJ2-1|TRBV7-6
CASSSLGSYNEQFF
>TRBJ1-2|TRBV12-3/TRBV12-4
CASTRADPDYGYTF
>TRBJ1-6|TRBV27
CASSLQGTNSPLHF
>TRBJ2-1|TRBV27
CASRGGGTYNEQFF
>TRBJ1-6|TRBV9
CASQAADRASPLHF
>TRBJ1-1|TRBV27
CASSFFRDTEAFF
>TRBJ2-7|TRBV29-1
CSVEEQSEQYF
>TRBJ2-2|TRBV7-9
CASSLGSRTGELFF
>TRBJ1-4|TRBV20-1
CSARGDRSLSKLFF
>TRBJ2-5|TRBV20-1
CSAWDIQETQYF
>TRBJ2-1|TRBV29-1
CSVIGLADYNEQFF
>TRBJ1-1|TRBV5-1
CASSLSTGYSAEAFF